A selection of T cell receptor beta chains follows, all from one sample in a study of prognosis after radiotherapy for stage I lung cancer. TCRdb passed the multiplex PCR reads through MiXCR, listing each CDR3 protein once. The profile covers fewer than 50,000 distinct CDR3 sequences, with about 24% appearing a single time and less than 30% taken by the ten largest. Sequenced here: PBMCs, sampled before or after stereotactic body radiation therapy (not recorded which). These receptors were collected from a donor aged 50 or older with non-small cell lung cancer. Both conserved end residues are part of each CDR3. A D gene is named only where the DNA matches it firmly. Only some rows state a clone size, as once, few, many or a class for expanded clones.

abundance,v_gene,j_gene,d_gene,CDR3nt,CDR3aa
many,TRBV5-4,TRBJ2-3,NA,TGTGCCAGCAGCTACCCGGGGTACACTAGCACAGATACGCAGTATTTT,CASSYPGYTSTDTQYF
many,TRBV28,TRBJ1-2,TRBD1,TGTGCCAGCAGTTTATGGGGCCCCGGACAGGGGTATGGCTACACCTTC,CASSLWGPGQGYGYTF
NA,TRBV5-1,TRBJ2-7,NA,TGCGCCAGCAGCCTGACGGGCACCGATCACGAGCAGTACTTC,CASSLTGTDHEQYF
many,TRBV30,TRBJ1-4,NA,TGTGCCTGGTCCCGCGTGAGGGAGGGAGCGGAAAAACTGTTTTTT,CAWSRVREGAEKLFF
NA,TRBV3-1,TRBJ1-1,TRBD1,TGTGCCAGCAGCCAAGGTCGGGACAGGGCGACGGCTTTCTTT,CASSQGRDRATAFF
many,TRBV5-4,TRBJ2-2,NA,TGTGCCAGCAGGAGTTTCGTGGGCACCGGGGAGCTGTTTTTT,CASRSFVGTGELFF
many,TRBV12-3/TRBV12-4,TRBJ2-7,TRBD1,TGTGCCAGCAGTATGACAGGGGGTGTTTACGAGCAGTACTTC,CASSMTGGVYEQYF
many,TRBV3-1,TRBJ2-7,TRBD1,TGTGCCAGCAGCCTCTGGACAGGGGGCTACGAGCAGTACTTC,CASSLWTGGYEQYF
many,TRBV20-1,TRBJ1-5,NA,TGCAGTGCTAGACCGGGGGGCAATCAGCCCCAGCATTTT,CSARPGGNQPQHF
many,TRBV14,TRBJ1-5,NA,TGTGCCAGCAGCCAAGATGGGAAGGGTAGTGCGAGCAATCAGCCCCAGCATTTT,CASSQDGKGSASNQPQHF
many,TRBV5-1,TRBJ2-6,NA,TGCGCCAGCAGCTTGTTCGGATACTCTGGGGCCAACGTCCTGACTTTC,CASSLFGYSGANVLTF
once,TRBV2,TRBJ2-1,TRBD2,TGTGCCAGCATCCCCCTAGCGGGAGGGCTGAATGAGCAGCTCTTC,CASIPLAGGLNEQLF
NA,TRBV19,TRBJ2-1,TRBD2,TGTGCCAGTAGCACCTCCCCGGGACTAGCTTTTAATGAGCAGTTCTTC,CASSTSPGLAFNEQFF
NA,TRBV5-8,TRBJ1-2,NA,TGTGCCAGCCGGGGGGTGACAACTAACTATGGCTACACCTTC,CASRGVTTNYGYTF
many,TRBV5-1,TRBJ1-2,NA,TGCGCCAGCAGCTCTCGCGGGGGCGCAGGCTATGGCTACACCTTC,CASSSRGGAGYGYTF
many,TRBV7-6,TRBJ2-5,NA,TGTGCCAGCAGCCGGGACTGGCAAGAGACCCAGTACTTC,CASSRDWQETQYF
NA,TRBV5-6,TRBJ2-5,TRBD1,TGTGCCAGCAGCTGGCAGGGGGCCGGCGGGGAGACCCAGTACTTC,CASSWQGAGGETQYF
many,TRBV30,TRBJ2-1,TRBD2,TGTGCCTGGAGAATAGCGGGGGGGACTTGGAATGAGCAGTTCTTC,CAWRIAGGTWNEQFF
many,TRBV30,TRBJ1-5,NA,TGTGCCTGGAGTTCAGGGATGGTGTATCAGCCCCAGCATTTT,CAWSSGMVYQPQHF
many,TRBV20-1,TRBJ1-1,TRBD1,TGCAGTGCTTACGGCAGGGACAGACAGGAAGCTTTCTTT,CSAYGRDRQEAFF
once,TRBV19,TRBJ2-7,NA,TGTGAAAGTAGTCCTGGTGAGGGGGACTCCTACGAGCAGTACTTC,CESSPGEGDSYEQYF
many,TRBV20-1,TRBJ2-3,TRBD2,TGCAGTGCTTTTACTAGCGCAGATACGCAGTATTTT,CSAFTSADTQYF
many,TRBV7-2,TRBJ2-5,TRBD1,TGTGCCAGCAGCCCCGGACAGGGGGCCGGAGAGACCCAGTACTTC,CASSPGQGAGETQYF
once,TRBV27,TRBJ2-7,NA,TGTGCCAGCAGTTCACAGGAGACCAGGCCCGAGCATTACTTC,CASSSQETRPEHYF
many,TRBV7-8,TRBJ2-2,NA,TGTGCCAGCAGCTCCGCTTTCGTGAGAGGGGGGGCCCTCACCGGGGAGCTGTTTTTT,CASSSAFVRGGALTGELFF
many,TRBV5-5,TRBJ1-5,TRBD1,TGTGCCAGCAGCCGAGGACAGGTAGGGGCCCAGCATTTT,CASSRGQVGAQHF
many,TRBV28,TRBJ2-7,NA,TGTGCCTGCCGGAGAGGCAGCTCCTACGAGCAGTACTTC,CACRRGSSYEQYF
medium-sized,TRBV6-1,TRBJ2-2,NA,TGTGCCAGCAGTGAAGTTCAGGGCCATGGCGCCGGGGAGCTGTTTTTT,CASSEVQGHGAGELFF